This T cell receptor beta chain comes out of a study of blood T cell repertoires in COVID-19 (dated by TCRdb to the early 2020s). In the study overall: Samples from collaborators originated in the United States, Italy and Spain and spanned both the acute and convalescent phases of COVID-19. The material from the prospective study consisted of cDNA or gDNA derived from T cells, B-cell-depleted T cells, or PBMCs. Deeply sampled blood TCRbeta repertoires from subjects exposed to, actively infected with, or recovered from COVID-19 were included in the dataset. The repertoires were released in a freely available public database meant as a resource for research on the immune response to SARS-CoV-2. The samples were drawn from the first 160 participants of the ongoing ImmuneRACE study and from roughly 1,300 subjects provided by 6 global collaborators. A de-identified subject ID, COVID-19 status, age in years and sex were almost always included in the sample metadata. Where available, HLA class I and class II types were taken from metadata supplied by the sample provider and were not determined by assay-based typing. Paper-wide results and their limitations: The quantity of clinical and demographic metadata differed by source and by participant and was supplied without curation.

Participants in the prospective study were aged roughly 18 to 89 years, lived in over 20 United States geographic areas, and enrolled through a virtual design. Cohort assignment in the prospective study relied on participant-reported clinical history from a screening survey and a study questionnaire. ImmuneRACE Cohort 3 recovered participants were defined by two consecutive negative NP/OP PCR tests, healthcare professional clearance, or symptom resolution. In the prospective study, mobile phlebotomists collected whole blood, serum and a nasopharyngeal or oropharyngeal swab from each participant. Additional blood draws and questionnaires over an approximately two-month period could optionally be provided by prospective study participants. Blood samples from the prospective study were shipped frozen or at room temperature prior to DNA extraction. In regard to this clone: The antigen this receptor binds is unknown. Per-nucleotide qualities are absent, and no much larger clonotype sits a single base away.

There are 12 amino acids in the CDR3, from cysteine to phenylalanine inclusive. Here the CDR3 DNA is all that survives: 36 bases in frame from base 1. Compared with germline, V lacks 6 bases and J lacks 5 bases; bases without a gene match: 2. The immunoSEQ Assay, a bias-controlled multiplex PCR, was used to amplify TCRbeta CDR3 regions from genomic DNA. Turning to the authors' computational methods: The number of nucleated cells in each sample was estimated from the amplification of reference gene primers within the assay. To quantify the absolute abundance of each unique TCRbeta CDR3 rearrangement, sequence reads were collapsed and filtered. For each sample, productive Simpson clonality was calculated as the square root of Simpson's diversity index across productive rearrangements. TCRdb's version of the immuneACCESS table is confined to in-frame rearrangements and falls short of the full clone set. An unresolved V gene accounts for under half of the shortfall where checked; the remainder is of unknown origin. The V and J calls and clone size come from that table; D and trimming were worked out from the DNA. Across this sample there are 250,000 to 350,000 clones, with around 87% seen only once. Over 2% of the sample lies in the top ten.

The rearranged chain carries TRBV12-3 or TRBV12-4 and TRBJ1-2, with 8 bases matching TRBD1. Sequencing was performed on PBMCs or T cells enriched from blood (not recorded which). The clonotype was recovered from a woman younger than 35 who had recovered from COVID-19. In nucleotide form, the sequence is TGTGCCAGCAGCGACAGGGGTTATGGCTACACCTTC. This encodes CASSDRGYGYTF.